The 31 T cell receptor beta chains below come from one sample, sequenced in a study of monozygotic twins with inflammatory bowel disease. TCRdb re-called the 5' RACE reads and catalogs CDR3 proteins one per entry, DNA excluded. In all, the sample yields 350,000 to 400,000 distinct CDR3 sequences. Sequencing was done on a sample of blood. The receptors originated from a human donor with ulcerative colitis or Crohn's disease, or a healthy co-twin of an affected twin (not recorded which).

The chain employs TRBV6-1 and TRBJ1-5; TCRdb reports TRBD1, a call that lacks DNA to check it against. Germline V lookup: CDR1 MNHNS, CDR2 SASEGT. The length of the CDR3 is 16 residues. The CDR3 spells CASSSPGQGKGQPQHF.

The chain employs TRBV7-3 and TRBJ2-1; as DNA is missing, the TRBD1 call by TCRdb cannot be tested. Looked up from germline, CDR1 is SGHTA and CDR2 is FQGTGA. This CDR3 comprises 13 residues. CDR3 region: CASSPGGGNEQFF. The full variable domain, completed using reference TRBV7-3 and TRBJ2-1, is GAGVSQTPSNKVTEKGKYVELRCDPISGHTALYWYRQSLGQGPEFLIYFQGTGAADDSGLPNDRFFAVRPEGSVSTLKIQRTERGDSAVYLCASSPGGGNEQFFGPGTRLTVL.

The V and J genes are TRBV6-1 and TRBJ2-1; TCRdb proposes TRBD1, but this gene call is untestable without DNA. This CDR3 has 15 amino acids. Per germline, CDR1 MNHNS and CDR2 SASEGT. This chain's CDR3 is CASSPRGTPYNEQFF.

The CDR3 loop reads CASSLFVVGQGNEQFF. The gene calls are TRBV5-1 and TRBJ2-1; TCRdb proposes TRBD1, but this gene call is untestable without DNA. CDR1 and CDR2 from the germline V gene are SGHRS and YFSETQ. CDR3 length: 16 residues.

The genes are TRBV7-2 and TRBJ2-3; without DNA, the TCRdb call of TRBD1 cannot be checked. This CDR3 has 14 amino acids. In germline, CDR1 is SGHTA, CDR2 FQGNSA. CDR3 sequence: CASSYGAGGDTQYF. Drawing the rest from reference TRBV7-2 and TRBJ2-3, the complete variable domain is GAGVSQSPSNKVTEKGKDVELRCDPISGHTALYWYRQSLGQGLEFLIYFQGNSAPDKSGLPSDRFSAERTGGSVSTLTIQRTQQEDSAVYLCASSYGAGGDTQYFGPGTRLTVL.

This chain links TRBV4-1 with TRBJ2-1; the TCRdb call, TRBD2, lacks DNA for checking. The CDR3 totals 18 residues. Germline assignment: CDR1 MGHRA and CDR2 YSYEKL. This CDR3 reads CASSQDPLRDYGYNEQFF.

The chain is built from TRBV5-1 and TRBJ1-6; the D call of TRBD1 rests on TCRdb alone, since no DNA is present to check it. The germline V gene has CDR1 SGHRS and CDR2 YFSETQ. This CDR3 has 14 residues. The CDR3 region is CASSREGNNSPLHF.

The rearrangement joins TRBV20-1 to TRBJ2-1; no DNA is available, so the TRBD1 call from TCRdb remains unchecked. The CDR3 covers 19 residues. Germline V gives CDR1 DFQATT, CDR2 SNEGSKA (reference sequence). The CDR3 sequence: CSARNPDRGLQPSYNEQFF.

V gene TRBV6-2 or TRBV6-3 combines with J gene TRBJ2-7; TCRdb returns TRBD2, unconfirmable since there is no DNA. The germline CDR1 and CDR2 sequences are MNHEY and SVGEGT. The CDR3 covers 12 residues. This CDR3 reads CACRTSGYEQYF.

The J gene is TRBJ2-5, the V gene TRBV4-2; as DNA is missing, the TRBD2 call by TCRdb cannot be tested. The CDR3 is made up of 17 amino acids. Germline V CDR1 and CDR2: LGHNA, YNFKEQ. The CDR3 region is CASSQGVTNSGVKTQYF.

The CDR3 sequence: CASSFSASGTGELFF. This chain joins TRBV7-3 and TRBJ2-2. Per the germline V gene, CDR1 is SGHTA and CDR2 is FQGTGA. The length of the CDR3 is 15 residues.

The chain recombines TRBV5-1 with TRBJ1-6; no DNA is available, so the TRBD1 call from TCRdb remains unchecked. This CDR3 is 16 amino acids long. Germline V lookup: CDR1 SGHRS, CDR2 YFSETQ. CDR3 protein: CASSLGPGMGNSPLHF. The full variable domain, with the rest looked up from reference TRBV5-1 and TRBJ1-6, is KAGVTQTPRYLIKTRGQQVTLSCSPISGHRSVSWYQQTPGQGLQFLFEYFSETQRNKGNFPGRFSGRQFSNSRSEMNVSTLELGDSALYLCASSLGPGMGNSPLHFGNGTRLTVT.

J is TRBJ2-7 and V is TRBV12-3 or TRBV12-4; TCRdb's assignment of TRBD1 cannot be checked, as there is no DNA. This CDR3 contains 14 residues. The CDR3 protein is CASSLWDRVYEQYF.

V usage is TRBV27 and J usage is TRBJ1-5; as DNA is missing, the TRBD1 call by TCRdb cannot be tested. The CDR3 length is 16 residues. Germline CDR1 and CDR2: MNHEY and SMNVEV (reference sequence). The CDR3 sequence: CASSVGQGISNQPQHF.

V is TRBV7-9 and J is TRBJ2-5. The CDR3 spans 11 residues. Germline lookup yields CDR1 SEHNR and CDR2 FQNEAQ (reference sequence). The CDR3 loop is CALGRQETQYF.

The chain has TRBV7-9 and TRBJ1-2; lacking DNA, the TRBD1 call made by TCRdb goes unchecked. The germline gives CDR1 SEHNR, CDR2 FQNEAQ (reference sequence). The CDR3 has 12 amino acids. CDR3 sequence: CASSVGQKGYTF.

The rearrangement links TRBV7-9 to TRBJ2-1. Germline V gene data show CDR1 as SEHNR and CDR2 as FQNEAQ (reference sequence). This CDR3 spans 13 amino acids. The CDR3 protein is CASTSPVINEQFF.

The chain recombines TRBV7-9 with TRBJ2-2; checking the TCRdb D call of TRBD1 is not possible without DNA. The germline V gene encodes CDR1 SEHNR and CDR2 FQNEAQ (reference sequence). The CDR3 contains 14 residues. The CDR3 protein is CASSAGTALGELFF.

The CDR3 is CASSRTTSGNTDTQYF. This sequence joins TRBV7-2 and TRBJ2-3; TCRdb gives TRBD2 as the D gene, but with no DNA this cannot be confirmed. Germline V CDR1 and CDR2: SGHTA, FQGNSA. This CDR3 is 16 amino acids long.

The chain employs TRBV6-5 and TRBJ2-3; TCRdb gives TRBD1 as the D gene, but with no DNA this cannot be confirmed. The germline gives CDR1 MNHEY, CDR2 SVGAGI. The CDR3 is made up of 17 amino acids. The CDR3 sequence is CASSFFPGQTGTDTQYF.

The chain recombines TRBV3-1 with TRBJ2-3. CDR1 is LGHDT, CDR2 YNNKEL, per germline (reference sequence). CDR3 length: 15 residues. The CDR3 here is CASSQDPGYTDTQYF.

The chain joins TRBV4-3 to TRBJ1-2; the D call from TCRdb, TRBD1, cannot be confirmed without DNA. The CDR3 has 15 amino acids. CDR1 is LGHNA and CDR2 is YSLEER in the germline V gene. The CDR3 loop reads CASSTPTGGDYGYTF.

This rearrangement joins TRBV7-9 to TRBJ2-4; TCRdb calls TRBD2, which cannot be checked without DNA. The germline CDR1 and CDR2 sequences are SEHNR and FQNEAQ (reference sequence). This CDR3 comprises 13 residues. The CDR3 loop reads CASEGGGENIQYF.

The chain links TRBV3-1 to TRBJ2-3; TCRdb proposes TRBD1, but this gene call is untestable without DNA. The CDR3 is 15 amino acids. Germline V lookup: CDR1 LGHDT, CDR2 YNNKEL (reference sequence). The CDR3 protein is CASSQLLGSTDTQYF.

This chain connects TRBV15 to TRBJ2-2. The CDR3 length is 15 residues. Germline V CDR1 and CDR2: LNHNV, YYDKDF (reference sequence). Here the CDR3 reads CATRQGILGTGELFF.

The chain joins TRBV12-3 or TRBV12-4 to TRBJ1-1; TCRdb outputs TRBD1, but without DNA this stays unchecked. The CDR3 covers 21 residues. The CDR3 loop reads CASSLDWDRGREGPRTTEAFF.

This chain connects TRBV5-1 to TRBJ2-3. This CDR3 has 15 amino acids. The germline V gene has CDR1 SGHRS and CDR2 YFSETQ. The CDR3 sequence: CASSSKVGSADTQYF.

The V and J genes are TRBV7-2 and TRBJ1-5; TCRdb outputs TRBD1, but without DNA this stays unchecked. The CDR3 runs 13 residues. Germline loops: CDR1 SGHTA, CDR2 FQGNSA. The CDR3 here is CASSLTGSGPQHF.

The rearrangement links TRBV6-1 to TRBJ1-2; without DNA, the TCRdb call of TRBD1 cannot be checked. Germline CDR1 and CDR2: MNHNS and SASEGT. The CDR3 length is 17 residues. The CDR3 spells CASSLTGQGGYNYGYTF.

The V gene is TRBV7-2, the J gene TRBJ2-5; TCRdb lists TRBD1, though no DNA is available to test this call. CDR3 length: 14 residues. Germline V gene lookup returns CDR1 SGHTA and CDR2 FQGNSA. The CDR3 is CASTSQGVGETQYF.

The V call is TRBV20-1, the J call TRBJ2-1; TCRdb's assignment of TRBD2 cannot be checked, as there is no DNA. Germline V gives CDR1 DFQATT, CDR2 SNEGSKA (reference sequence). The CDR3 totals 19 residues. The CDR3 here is CSARVLAATEAASYNEQFF.